The source of this T cell receptor beta chain is a study of T cell clonotyping in hematopoietic cell transplantation. Specified time point: recipient sample about 28 days before transplant, after cytoreduction. CDR1 SGHDT and CDR2 YYEEEE come from the germline V gene. The CDR3 sequence is 13 residues long. Trimming removed 4 bases from V and 3 bases from J, with 11 bases in between. This table comes from immunoSEQ multiplex PCR, and its TCRdb copy is limited to in-frame clones, with some not included. The sample comprises fewer than 50,000 clones, 85% to 90% of which are singletons, and under 6.5% rests with the top ten.

Sequencing was performed on peripheral blood mononuclear cells, taken before stem cell transplant. The rearrangement links TRBV5-6 to TRBJ2-7, with D maybe TRBD1 (6 bases). This clonotype was obtained from a man in his 60s with biphenotypic leukemia. Some clones in this sample may be carry-over from other donors' samples. CDR3 sequence reads: CASSEGQFYEQYF. CDR3 bases: TGTGCCAGCAGCGAAGGACAGTTCTACGAGCAGTACTTC.